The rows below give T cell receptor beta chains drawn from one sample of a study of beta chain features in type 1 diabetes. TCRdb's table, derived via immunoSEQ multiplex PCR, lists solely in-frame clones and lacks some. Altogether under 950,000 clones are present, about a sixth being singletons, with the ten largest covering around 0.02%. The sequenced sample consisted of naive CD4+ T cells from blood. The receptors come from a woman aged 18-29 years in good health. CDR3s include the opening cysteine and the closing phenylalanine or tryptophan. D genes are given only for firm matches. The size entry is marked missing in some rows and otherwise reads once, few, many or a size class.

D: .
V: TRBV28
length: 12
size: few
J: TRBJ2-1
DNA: TGTGCCAGCAGGACTACCAACAATGAGCAGTTCTTC
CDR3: CASRTTNNEQFF

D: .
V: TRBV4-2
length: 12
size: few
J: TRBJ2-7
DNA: TGTGCCAGCAGCCAAGGCCCCTACGAGCAGTACTTC
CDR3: CASSQGPYEQYF

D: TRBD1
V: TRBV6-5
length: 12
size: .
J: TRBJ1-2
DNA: TGTGCCAGCAGGGGACAGGGGGGTGGCTACACCTTC
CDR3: CASRGQGGGYTF

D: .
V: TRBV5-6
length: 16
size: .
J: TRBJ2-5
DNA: TGTGCCAGCAGCTTTAGGCTCGATGGGTCTCGGGAGACCCAGTACTTC
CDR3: CASSFRLDGSRETQYF

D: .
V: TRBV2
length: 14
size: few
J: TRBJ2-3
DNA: TGTGCCAGCAGTGAAGACAGGGGAGGAAATACGCAGTATTTT
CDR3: CASSEDRGGNTQYF

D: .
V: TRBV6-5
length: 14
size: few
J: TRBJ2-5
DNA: TGTGCCAGCACTCAATCTAAGCAAGAAGAGACCCAGTACTTC
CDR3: CASTQSKQEETQYF

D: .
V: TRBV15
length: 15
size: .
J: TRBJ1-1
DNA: TGTGCCACCAGCAGAGTTGGCGGGAGGAACACTGAAGCTTTCTTT
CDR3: CATSRVGGRNTEAFF

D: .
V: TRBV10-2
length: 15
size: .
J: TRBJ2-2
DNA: TGCGCCAGCAGTGGGGGACTCACCCCAACCGGGGAGCTGTTTTTT
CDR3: CASSGGLTPTGELFF

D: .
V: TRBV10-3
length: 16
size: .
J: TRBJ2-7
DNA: TGTGCCATCAGTGAGTCGGGGTTTGGGAGCGGATACGAGCAGTACTTC
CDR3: CAISESGFGSGYEQYF

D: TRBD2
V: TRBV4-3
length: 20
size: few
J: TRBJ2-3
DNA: TGCGCCAGCAGCCAAGCCTCCGGACTAGCGGGACAAGGGCTCACAGATACGCAGTATTTT
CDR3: CASSQASGLAGQGLTDTQYF

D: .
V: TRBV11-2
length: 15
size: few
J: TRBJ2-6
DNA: TGTGCCAGCAGCTCGGGACTTACTGGGGCCAACGTCCTGACTTTC
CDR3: CASSSGLTGANVLTF

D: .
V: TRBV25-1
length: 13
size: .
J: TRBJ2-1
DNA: TGTGCCAGCAGAAGCCAAATGCAGGGGGAGCAGTTCTTC
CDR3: CASRSQMQGEQFF

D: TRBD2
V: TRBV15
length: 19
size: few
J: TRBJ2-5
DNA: TGTGCCACCAGCAGAGCCCCCTTTACGGGACTAGCGGGAGAGGAGACCCAGTACTTC
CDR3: CATSRAPFTGLAGEETQYF

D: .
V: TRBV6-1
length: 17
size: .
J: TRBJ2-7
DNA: TGTGCCAGCAGTGAAGTGACCGGGAACCCCCTTTATCGCGAGCAGTACTTC
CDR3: CASSEVTGNPLYREQYF

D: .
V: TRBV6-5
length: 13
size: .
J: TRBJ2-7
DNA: TGTGCCAGCAGTTACTCGTCCGTAGACGAGCAGTACTTC
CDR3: CASSYSSVDEQYF

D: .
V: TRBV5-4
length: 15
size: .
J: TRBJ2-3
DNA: TGTGCCAGCAGCTCTCGACGGAGCAGCACAGATACGCAGTATTTT
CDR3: CASSSRRSSTDTQYF

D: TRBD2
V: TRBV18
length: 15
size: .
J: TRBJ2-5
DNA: TGTGCCAGCTCACCTGGACTAGCGGGAGAGGAGACCCAGTACTTC
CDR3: CASSPGLAGEETQYF

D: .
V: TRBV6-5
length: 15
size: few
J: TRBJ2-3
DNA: TGTGCCAGCAAGCGAGCGGACACGGGTGGGGATACGCAGTATTTT
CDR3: CASKRADTGGDTQYF

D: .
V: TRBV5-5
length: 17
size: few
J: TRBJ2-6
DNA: TGTGCCAGCAGCCGCGCAGCGTTCAGCTCTGGGGCCAACGTCCTGACTTTC
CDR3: CASSRAAFSSGANVLTF

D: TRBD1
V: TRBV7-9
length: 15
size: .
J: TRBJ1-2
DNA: TGTGCCAGCAGCCTCCGGGGACAGGAACATTATGGCTACACCTTC
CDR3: CASSLRGQEHYGYTF

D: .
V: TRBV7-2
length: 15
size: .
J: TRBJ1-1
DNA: TGTGCCAGCAGCTTAACTGCGATCATGAACACTGAAGCTTTCTTT
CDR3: CASSLTAIMNTEAFF

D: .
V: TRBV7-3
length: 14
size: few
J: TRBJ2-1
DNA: TGTGCCAGCAGCTTAACGGGACCCTACAATGAGCAGTTCTTC
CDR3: CASSLTGPYNEQFF

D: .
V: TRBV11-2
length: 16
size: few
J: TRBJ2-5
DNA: TGTGCCAGCAGCTTGAACCCACCGACTAGTTCAGAGACCCAGTACTTC
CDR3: CASSLNPPTSSETQYF

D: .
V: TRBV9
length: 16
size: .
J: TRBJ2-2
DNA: TGTGCCAGCAGCGTAGCTGCCGCAGGGCTCTCCGGGGAGCTGTTTTTT
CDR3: CASSVAAAGLSGELFF

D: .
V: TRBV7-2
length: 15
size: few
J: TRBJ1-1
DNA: TGTGCCAGCAGCTTATCCGTGCGGCTGAACACTGAAGCTTTCTTT
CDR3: CASSLSVRLNTEAFF

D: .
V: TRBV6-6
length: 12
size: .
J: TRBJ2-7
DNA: TGTGCCAGCACTGATAGCTCCTACGAGCAGTACTTC
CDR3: CASTDSSYEQYF

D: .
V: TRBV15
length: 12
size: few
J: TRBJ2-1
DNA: TGTGCCACCAGCGTCAGCTTCAATGAGCAGTTCTTC
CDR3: CATSVSFNEQFF

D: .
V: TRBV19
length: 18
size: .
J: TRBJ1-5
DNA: TGTGCCAGTAGTGCCATCCTGTCAACCGGATATAGCAATCAGCCCCAGCATTTT
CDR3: CASSAILSTGYSNQPQHF

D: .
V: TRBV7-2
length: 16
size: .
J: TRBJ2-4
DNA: TGTGCCAGCAGCTTAAGTGCCGGCCTAGCCAAAAACATTCAGTACTTC
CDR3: CASSLSAGLAKNIQYF

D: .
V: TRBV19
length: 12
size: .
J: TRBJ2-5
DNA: TGTGCCAGCGCCGAACCACAAGGGACCCAGTACTTC
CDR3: CASAEPQGTQYF

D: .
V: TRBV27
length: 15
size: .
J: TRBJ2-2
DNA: TGTGCCAGCGGCTACCGGGATACAATAACCGGGGAGCTGTTTTTT
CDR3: CASGYRDTITGELFF

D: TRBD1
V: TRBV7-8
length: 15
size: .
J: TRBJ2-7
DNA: TGTGCCAGCAGCCCAGACAGGGGGAGCTCCTACGAGCAGTACTTC
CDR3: CASSPDRGSSYEQYF

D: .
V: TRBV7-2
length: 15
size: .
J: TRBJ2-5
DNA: TGTGCCAGCAGCCTCGACGGGGTGCGCCAAGAGACCCAGTACTTC
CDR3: CASSLDGVRQETQYF

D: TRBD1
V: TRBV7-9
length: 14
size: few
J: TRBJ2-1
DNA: TGTGCCAGCAGCTCTGGGACAGGAGGCAATGAGCAGTTCTTC
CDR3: CASSSGTGGNEQFF

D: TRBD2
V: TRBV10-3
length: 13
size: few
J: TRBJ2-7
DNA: TGTGCCATCGGGACTAGCCGCGGGGGCGAGCAGTACTTC
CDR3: CAIGTSRGGEQYF

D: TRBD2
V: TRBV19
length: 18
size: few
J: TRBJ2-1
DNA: TGTGCCAGTAGTGCGGAGACCCCAGGGACTAGCGGATACAATGAGCAGTTCTTC
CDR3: CASSAETPGTSGYNEQFF

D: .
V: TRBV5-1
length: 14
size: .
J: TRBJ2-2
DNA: TGCGCCAGCAGCCTACAAGCGAACACCGGGGAGCTGTTTTTT
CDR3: CASSLQANTGELFF

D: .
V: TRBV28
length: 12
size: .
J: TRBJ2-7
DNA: TGTGCCAGTCGCCCCCCGGGCTACGAGCAGTACTTC
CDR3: CASRPPGYEQYF

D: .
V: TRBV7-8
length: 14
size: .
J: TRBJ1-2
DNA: TGTGCCAGCAGGCACCGAGGACGAGGAGCTGGCTACACCTTC
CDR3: CASRHRGRGAGYTF

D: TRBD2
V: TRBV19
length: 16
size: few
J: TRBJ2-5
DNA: TGTGCCAGTAGTATTCGGACTAGCGGGATGGGAGAGACCCAGTACTTC
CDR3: CASSIRTSGMGETQYF

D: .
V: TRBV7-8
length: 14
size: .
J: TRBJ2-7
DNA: TGTGCCAGCAGCTTAGGGACCGGCTCCTACGAGCAGTACTTC
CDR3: CASSLGTGSYEQYF

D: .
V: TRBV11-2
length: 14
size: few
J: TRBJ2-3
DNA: TGTGCCAGCAGCTTCCCGCAGAGATCGGATACGCAGTATTTT
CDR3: CASSFPQRSDTQYF

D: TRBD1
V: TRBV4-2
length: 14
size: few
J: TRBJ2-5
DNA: TGTGCCAGCAGCCAAAGGGACAGCCAAGAGACCCAGTACTTC
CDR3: CASSQRDSQETQYF

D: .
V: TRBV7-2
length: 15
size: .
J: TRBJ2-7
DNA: TGTGCCAGCAGCATCCGCAGGGGCCCCTCCTACGAGCAGTACTTC
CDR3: CASSIRRGPSYEQYF

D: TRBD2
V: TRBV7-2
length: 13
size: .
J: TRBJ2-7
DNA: TGTGCCAGCAGGCCTAGCGGGACCTACGAGCAGTACTTC
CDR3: CASRPSGTYEQYF

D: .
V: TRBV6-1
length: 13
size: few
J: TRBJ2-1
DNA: TGTGCCAGCAGTGGGGACGTGGTCAATGAGCAGTTCTTC
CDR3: CASSGDVVNEQFF

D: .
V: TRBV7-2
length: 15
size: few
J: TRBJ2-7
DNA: TGTGCCAGTTCTCTGTCAGACGGGCGGTCACGGGAGCAGTACTTC
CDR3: CASSLSDGRSREQYF

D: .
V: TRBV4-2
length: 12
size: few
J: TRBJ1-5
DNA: TGTGCCAGCAGCCAAGATAATCAGCCCCAGCATTTT
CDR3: CASSQDNQPQHF

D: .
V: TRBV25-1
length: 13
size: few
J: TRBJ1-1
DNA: TGTGCCAGCAGTCTCAGAGAGAACACTGAAGCTTTCTTT
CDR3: CASSLRENTEAFF

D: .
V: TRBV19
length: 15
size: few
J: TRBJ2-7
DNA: TGTGCCAGTAGTATATTACACAGGGCCTCGTACGAGCAGTACTTC
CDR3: CASSILHRASYEQYF

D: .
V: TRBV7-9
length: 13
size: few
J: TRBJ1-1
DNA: TGTGCCAGCCTCACCGGGGTGAACACTGAAGCTTTCTTT
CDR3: CASLTGVNTEAFF

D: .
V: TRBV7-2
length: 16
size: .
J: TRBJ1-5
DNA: TGTGCCAGCAGCTTAGGAACAGGTGAAAGCAATCAGCCCCAGCATTTT
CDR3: CASSLGTGESNQPQHF

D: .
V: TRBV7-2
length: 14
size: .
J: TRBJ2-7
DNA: TGTGCCAGCAGCTTAACGTTTAGGTCCTACGAGCAGTACTTC
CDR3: CASSLTFRSYEQYF